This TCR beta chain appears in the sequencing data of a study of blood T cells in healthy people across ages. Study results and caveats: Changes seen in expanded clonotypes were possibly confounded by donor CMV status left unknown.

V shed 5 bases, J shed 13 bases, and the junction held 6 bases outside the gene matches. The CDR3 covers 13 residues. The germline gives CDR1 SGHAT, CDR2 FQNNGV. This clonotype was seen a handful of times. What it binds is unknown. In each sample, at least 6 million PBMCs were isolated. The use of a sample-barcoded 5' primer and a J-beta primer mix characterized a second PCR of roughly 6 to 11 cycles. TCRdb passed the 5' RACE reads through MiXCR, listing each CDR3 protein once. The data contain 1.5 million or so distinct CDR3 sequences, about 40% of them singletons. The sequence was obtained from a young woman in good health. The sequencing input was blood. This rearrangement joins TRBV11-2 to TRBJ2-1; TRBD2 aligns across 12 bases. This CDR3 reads CASSQRLAGDQFF. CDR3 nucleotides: TGTGCCAGCAGCCAAAGACTAGCGGGAGATCAGTTCTTC. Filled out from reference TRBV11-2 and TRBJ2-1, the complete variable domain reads EAGVAQSPRYKIIEKRQSVAFWCNPISGHATLYWYQQILGQGPKLLIQFQNNGVVDDSQLPKDRFSAERLKGVDSTLKIQPAKLEDSAVYLCASSQRLAGDQFFGPGTRLTVL.